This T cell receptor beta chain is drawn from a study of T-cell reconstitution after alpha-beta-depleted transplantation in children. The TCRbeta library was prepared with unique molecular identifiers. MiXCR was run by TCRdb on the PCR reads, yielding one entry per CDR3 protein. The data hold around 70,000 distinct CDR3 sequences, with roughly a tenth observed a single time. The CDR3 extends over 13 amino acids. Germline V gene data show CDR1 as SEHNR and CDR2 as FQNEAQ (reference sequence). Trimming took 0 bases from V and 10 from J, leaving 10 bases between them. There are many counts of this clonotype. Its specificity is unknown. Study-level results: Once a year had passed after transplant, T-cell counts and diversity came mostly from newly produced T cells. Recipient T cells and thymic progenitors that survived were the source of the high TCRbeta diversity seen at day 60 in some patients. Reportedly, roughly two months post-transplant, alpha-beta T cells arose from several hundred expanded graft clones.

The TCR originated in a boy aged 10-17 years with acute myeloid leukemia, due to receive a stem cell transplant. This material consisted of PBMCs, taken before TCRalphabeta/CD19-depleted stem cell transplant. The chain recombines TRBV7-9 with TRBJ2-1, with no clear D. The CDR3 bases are TGTGCCAGCAGCTTAGCGGGCTATTGGGAGCAGTTCTTC. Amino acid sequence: CASSLAGYWEQFF.